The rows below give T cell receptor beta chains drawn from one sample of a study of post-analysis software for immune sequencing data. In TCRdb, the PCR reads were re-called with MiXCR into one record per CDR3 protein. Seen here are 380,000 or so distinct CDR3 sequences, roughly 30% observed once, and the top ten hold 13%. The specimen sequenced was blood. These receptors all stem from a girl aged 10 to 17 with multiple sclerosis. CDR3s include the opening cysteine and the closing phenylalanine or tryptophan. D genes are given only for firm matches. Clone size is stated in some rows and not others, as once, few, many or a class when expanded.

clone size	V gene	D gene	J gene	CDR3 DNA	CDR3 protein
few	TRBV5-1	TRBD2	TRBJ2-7	TGCGCCAGCAGCTTGTTCCTGACTAGCGAGAAGAACGAGCAGTACTTC	CASSLFLTSEKNEQYF
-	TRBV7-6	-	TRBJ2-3	TGTGCCAGCAGCTTAGGTCTCGGTACCTTAGGCACAGATACGCAGTATTTT	CASSLGLGTLGTDTQYF
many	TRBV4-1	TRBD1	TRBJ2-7	TGCGCCAGCAGCCATCCGGGACAGGGGTTCGAGCAGTACTTC	CASSHPGQGFEQYF
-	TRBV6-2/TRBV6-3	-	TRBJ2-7	TGTGCCAGCAGGGGCCTAGGGGATGGCCCCTACGAGCAGTACTTC	CASRGLGDGPYEQYF
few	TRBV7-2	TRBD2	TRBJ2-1	TGTGCCAGCAGCTCCCGCTATGCGGGAGTTTACAATGAGCAGTTCTTC	CASSSRYAGVYNEQFF
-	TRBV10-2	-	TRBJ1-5	TGCGCCAGCAGCGGAGACAGGAATCATCAGCCCCAGCATTTT	CASSGDRNHQPQHF
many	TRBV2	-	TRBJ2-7	TGTGCCAGCGGAGGGGTGTTTAGCTACGAGCAGTACTTC	CASGGVFSYEQYF
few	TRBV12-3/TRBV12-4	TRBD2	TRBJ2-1	TGTGCCAGCAGTCCCTACCCGACTAGCGGACCCTACAATGAGCAGTTCTTC	CASSPYPTSGPYNEQFF
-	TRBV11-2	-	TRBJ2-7	TGTGCCAGCAGCTTAGTTTCGAGGAGCTCCTACGAGCAGTACTTC	CASSLVSRSSYEQYF
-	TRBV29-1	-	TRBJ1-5	TGCAGCGTTGAAGATGGAGATCAGCCCCAGCATTTT	CSVEDGDQPQHF
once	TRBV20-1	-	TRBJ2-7	TGCAGTGCCCAGCAGACAGTCTACGAGCAGTACTTC	CSAQQTVYEQYF
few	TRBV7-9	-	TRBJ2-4	TGTGCCAGCACCACCGGGGGCGGTAAAAACATTCAGTACTTC	CASTTGGGKNIQYF
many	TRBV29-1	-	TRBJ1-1	TGCAGCGTCCTCCAAAGGGGAGCGGCTGTGTTTCCTGAAGCTTTCTTT	CSVLQRGAAVFPEAFF
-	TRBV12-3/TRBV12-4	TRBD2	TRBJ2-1	TGTGCCAGCAGTTTAAGGGGACTAGCGGCCTGTGCAGGGCAGTTCTTC	CASSLRGLAACAGQFF
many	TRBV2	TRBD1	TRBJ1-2	TGTGCCAGCAGGGGGACAGGGGACTATGGCTACACCTTC	CASRGTGDYGYTF
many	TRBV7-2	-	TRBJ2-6	TGTGCCAGCAGCTTAGGGGACCTTTCTGGGGCCAACGTCCTGACTTTC	CASSLGDLSGANVLTF
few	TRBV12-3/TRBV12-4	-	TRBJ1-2	TGTGCCAGCAGCAACAGCATCCCCTTCTATGGCTACACCTTC	CASSNSIPFYGYTF
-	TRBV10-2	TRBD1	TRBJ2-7	TGCGCCAGCAGTGGGGTCCCAGACAGGGGCGGAACCTACGAGCAGTACTTC	CASSGVPDRGGTYEQYF
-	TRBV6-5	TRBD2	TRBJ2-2	TGTGCCAGCATCCCCGGGGGAGGCGGGGGGGCGTCCGGGGAGCTGTTTTTT	CASIPGGGGGASGELFF
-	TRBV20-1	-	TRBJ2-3	TGCAGTGCTAGAGACCGGACCTCCCGAGGGCAGTATTTT	CSARDRTSRGQYF
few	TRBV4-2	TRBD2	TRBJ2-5	TGTGCCAGCAGCCAGGCTCCGACTAGCGGGGCTTGGGAGACCCAGTACTTC	CASSQAPTSGAWETQYF
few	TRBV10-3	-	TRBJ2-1	TGTGCCATCAGGGCCGCGGATTACAATGAGCAGTTCTTC	CAIRAADYNEQFF
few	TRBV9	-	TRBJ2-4	TGTGCCAGCAGCGTCGGAGGAGGAGGCAAAAACATTCAGTACTTC	CASSVGGGGKNIQYF
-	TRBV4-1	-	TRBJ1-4	TGCGCCAGCAAGGGGATGGCACCAACTAATGAAAAACTGTTTTTT	CASKGMAPTNEKLFF
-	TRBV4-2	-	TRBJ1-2	TGTGCCAGCAGCCAAGATTCGACAGTGAATAACTATGGCTACACCTTC	CASSQDSTVNNYGYTF
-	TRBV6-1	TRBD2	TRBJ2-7	TGTGCCAGCAGGACCCTCCTAGCGGCGCGGACCCACGAGCAGTACTTC	CASRTLLAARTHEQYF
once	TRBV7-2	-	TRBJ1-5	TGTGCCAGCACTACCGGGGCCAGCAATCAGCCCCAGCATTTT	CASTTGASNQPQHF
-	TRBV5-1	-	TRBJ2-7	TGCGCCAGCAGCTTGCTTGGCGATAGCTCCTACGAGCAGTACTTC	CASSLLGDSSYEQYF
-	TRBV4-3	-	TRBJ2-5	TGCGCCAGCAGCCAAGTCGGTGTGGGGGAGGAGACCCAGTACTTC	CASSQVGVGEETQYF
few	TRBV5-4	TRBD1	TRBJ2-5	TGTGCCAGCAGCCCCGTGGGACAGGGGATATCAAAAGAGACCCAGTACTTC	CASSPVGQGISKETQYF
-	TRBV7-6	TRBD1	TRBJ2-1	TGTGCCAGCAGCTTGGTGGACAGGGTAAAGGGTAATGAGCAGTTCTTC	CASSLVDRVKGNEQFF
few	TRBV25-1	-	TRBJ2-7	TGTGCCAGCAGTTCGAGGACTTCCTACGAGCAGTACTTC	CASSSRTSYEQYF
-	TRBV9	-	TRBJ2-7	TGTGCCAGCAGCGTCCGAGGCAGCTCCTACGAGCAGTACTTC	CASSVRGSSYEQYF
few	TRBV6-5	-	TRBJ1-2	TGTGCCAGCAGTTACTCCTCTGGCGGGGTGGGAGGCTACACCTTC	CASSYSSGGVGGYTF
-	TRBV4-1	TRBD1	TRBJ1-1	TGCGCCAGCAGCCAAGCTGAGGGGGCGAGCACTGAAGCTTTCTTT	CASSQAEGASTEAFF
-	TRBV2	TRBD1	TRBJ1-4	TGTGCCACCTGCCTAGGGTCGACAGGGAATGAAAAACTGTTTTTT	CATCLGSTGNEKLFF
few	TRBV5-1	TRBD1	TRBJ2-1	TGCGCCAGCAGCTCATGGAAAGGCGGGACAGGGGAAGAGACCCAGTTCTTC	CASSSWKGGTGEETQFF
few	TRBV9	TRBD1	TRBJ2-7	TGTGCCAGCAGTCACGACAGGGGGAATATCTACGAGCAGTACTTC	CASSHDRGNIYEQYF
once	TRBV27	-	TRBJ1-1	TGTGCCAGCAGTGCCTGGTCGGGCACTGAAGCTTTCTTT	CASSAWSGTEAFF
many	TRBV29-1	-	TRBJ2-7	TGCAGCGTTAAATGGCAGGGGATCACGCACGAGCAGTACTTC	CSVKWQGITHEQYF
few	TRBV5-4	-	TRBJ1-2	TGTGCCAGCAGCTTAATGGTGGCAGCCTTCAACTATGGCTACACCTTC	CASSLMVAAFNYGYTF
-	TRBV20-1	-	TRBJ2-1	-	CSGLYRCNEQFF
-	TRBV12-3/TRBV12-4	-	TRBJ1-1	TGTGCCAGCAGTTTCCCGACGGCGAACACTGAAGCTTTCTTT	CASSFPTANTEAFF
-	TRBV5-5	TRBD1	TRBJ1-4	TGTGCCAGCAGCAGAGGCCGACAGGGCGGCGAAAAACTGTTTTTT	CASSRGRQGGEKLFF
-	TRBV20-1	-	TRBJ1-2	TGCAGTACAACAGACACCCTATGCTATGGCTACACCTTC	CSTTDTLCYGYTF
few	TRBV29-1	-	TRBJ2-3	TGCAGCGTTGAAAGGGAAGCAGATACGCAGTATTTT	CSVEREADTQYF
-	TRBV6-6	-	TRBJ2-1	TGTGCCAGCAGTTCCCCGGGCAGCTACAATGAGCAGTTCTTC	CASSSPGSYNEQFF
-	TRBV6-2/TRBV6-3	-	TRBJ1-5	TGTGCCAGCAGTTACAGGGGAGACCCCCACCCCAATCAGCCCCAGCATTTT	CASSYRGDPHPNQPQHF
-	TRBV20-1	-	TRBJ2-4	TGCAGTGCTGGAGGGAGAGCCAAAAACATTCAGTACTTC	CSAGGRAKNIQYF
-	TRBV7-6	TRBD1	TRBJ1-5	TGTGCCACCAGCTTAGGGACAGTCAATCAGCCCCAGCATTTT	CATSLGTVNQPQHF
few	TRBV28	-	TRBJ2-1	TGTGCCAGCAGTTCAAACCCCCTATCGCGGGACTTCTACAATGAGCAGTTCTTC	CASSSNPLSRDFYNEQFF
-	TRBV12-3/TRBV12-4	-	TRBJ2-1	TGTGCCAGCAGTTTATCTTTCGGGAATGAGCAGTTCTTC	CASSLSFGNEQFF
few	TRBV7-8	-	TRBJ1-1	TGTGCCAGCAGCCTGGGTTACGCGGACACTGAAGCTTTCTTT	CASSLGYADTEAFF
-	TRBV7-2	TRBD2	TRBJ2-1	TGTGCCAGCAGCCCCACGGGGCTAGCGGGGGGTGAGCAGTTCTTC	CASSPTGLAGGEQFF
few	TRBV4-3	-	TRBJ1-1	TGCGCCAGCAGCCAAGATTCGGCCAGTGAAGCTTTCTTT	CASSQDSASEAFF
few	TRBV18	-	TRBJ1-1	TGTGCCAGCTCACCTCTTAAGGCAGGAACTGAAGCTTTCTTT	CASSPLKAGTEAFF
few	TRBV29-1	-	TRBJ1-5	TGCAGCGTAGCCGGGACACTCCCTGGTCAGCCCCAGCATTTT	CSVAGTLPGQPQHF
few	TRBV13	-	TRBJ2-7	TGTGCCAGCAGCTATTCTAGGGAGGCCTACGAGCAGTACTTC	CASSYSREAYEQYF
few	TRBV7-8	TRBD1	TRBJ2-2	TGTGCCAGCAGCTTCACTACAGGGGGCGAGGCCGGGGAGCTGTTTTTT	CASSFTTGGEAGELFF
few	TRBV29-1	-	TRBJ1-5	TGCAGCGTGGGGGGGACCTCGGGCAAGCCCCAGCATTTT	CSVGGTSGKPQHF